The following is a T cell receptor beta chain sequence with its context. The sample is drawn from a study of blood T cell repertoires in COVID-19. Looking at the study overall: T cells, B-cell-depleted T cells, or PBMCs provided the cDNA or gDNA that served as material.

This table comes from immunoSEQ multiplex PCR, and its TCRdb copy is limited to in-frame clones, with some not included. The profile shows approximately 200,000 clones, roughly four fifths of them singletons. The CDR3 spans 14 residues. The germline V gene encodes CDR1 SGHRS and CDR2 YFSETQ. V lost 6 bases and J 0 bases, leaving 10 bases between the germline ends. Enrollees, roughly 18 to 95 years old, lived in about two dozen US areas. This sequence was found in a woman between 35 and 50 years old with acute COVID-19. The rearrangement uses TRBV5-1 and TRBJ1-3, with D hard to call. The sequencing input was PBMCs or T cells enriched from blood (not recorded which). The DNA of the CDR3 is TGCGCCAGCACGGAGGACTACTCTGGAAACACCATATATTTT. Amino acid sequence: CASTEDYSGNTIYF.